The clone carrying this T cell receptor (beta chain) has only a few counts. Its antigen is as yet unknown. This specimen belongs to a study of beta chain features in type 1 diabetes. Study-level results: High-TCR-expressing cells could be over-represented by cDNA sequencing. The study found moderately but significantly shorter TCRB CDR3s in all four CD4+ subsets of Type 1 diabetes patients.

The investigators reverse transcribed all of the isolated RNA, so they sequenced expressed TCRB transcripts. Libraries were prepared by immunoSEQ multiplex PCR; TCRdb keeps only in-frame clonotypes and omits some of them. The sample lists about 240,000 clones; approximately 15% were seen once. The source is a man aged 30 to 45 with type 1 diabetes. The sample was naive CD4+ T cells from blood.

CDR3 sequence (DNA): TGTGCCAGCAGTTTATCTGGGGGCTTGGGAATCGGGCAGTTCTTC. It is translated as CASSLSGGLGIGQFF. The V call is TRBV27, the J call TRBJ2-1, with a weak D call TRBD1 (6 bases). CDR3 size: 15 residues. Trimming took 0 bases from V and 12 from J, leaving 18 bases between them. Germline-derived CDR1 and CDR2 are MNHEY and SMNVEV (reference sequence).